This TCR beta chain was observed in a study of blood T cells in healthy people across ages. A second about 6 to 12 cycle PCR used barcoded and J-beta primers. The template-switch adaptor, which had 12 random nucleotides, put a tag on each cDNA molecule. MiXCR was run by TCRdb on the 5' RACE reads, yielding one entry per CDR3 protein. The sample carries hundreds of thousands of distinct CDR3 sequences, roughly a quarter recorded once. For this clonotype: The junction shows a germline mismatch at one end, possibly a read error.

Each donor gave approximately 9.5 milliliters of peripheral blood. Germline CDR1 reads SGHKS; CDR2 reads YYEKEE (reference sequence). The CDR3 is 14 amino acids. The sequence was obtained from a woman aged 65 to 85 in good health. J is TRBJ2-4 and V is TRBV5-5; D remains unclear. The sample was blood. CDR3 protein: CASSFPFTENIRYF. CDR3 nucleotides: TGTGCCAGCAGCTTCCCCTTTACAGAAAACATTCGGTACTTC.